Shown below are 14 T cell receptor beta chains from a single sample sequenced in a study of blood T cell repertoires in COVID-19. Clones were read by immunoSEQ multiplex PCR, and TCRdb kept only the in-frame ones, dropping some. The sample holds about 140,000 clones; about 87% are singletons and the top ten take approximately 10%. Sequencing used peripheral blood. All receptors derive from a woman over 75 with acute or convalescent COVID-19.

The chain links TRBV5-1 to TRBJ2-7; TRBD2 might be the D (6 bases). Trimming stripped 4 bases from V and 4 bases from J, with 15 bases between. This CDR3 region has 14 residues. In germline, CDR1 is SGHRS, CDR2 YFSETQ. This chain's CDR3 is CASSAAGTAYEQYF. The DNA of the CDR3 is TGCGCCAGCAGCGCCGCCGGGACTGCGTACGAGCAGTACTTC.

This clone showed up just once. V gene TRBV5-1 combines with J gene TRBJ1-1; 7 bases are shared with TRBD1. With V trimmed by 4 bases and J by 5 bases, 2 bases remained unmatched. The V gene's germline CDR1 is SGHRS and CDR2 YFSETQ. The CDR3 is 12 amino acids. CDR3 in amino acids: CASSQGETEAFF. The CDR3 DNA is TGCGCCAGCAGCCAGGGGGAAACTGAAGCTTTCTTT.

In DNA form, the CDR3 reads TGTGCCAGCAGCTTCAAGACAGGGCGGCTGAGTGAAAAACTGTTTTTT. This encodes CASSFKTGRLSEKLFF. The gene calls are TRBV7-9 and TRBJ1-4, with 7 bases identical to TRBD1. The CDR3 extends over 16 amino acids. Germline V gives CDR1 SEHNR, CDR2 FQNEAQ (reference sequence). The trim removed 3 bases at V and 7 bases at J, leaving 11 bases unmatched.

The CDR3 sequence: CASRDSRNQPQHF. In DNA, the CDR3 is TGTGCCAGCCGGGACAGTCGCAATCAGCCCCAGCATTTT. The rearrangement joins TRBV2 to TRBJ1-5; TRBD1 matches at 7 bases. The length of the CDR3 is 13 residues. V lost 8 bases and J lost 2; bases outside the gene matches: 3. CDR1 is SNHLY, CDR2 FYNNEI, per germline. The full variable domain, with the rest looked up from reference TRBV2 and TRBJ1-5, is EPEVTQTPSHQVTQMGQEVILRCVPISNHLYFYWYRQILGQKVEFLVSFYNNEISEKSEIFDDQFSVERPDGSNFTLKIRSTKLEDSAMYFCASRDSRNQPQHFGDGTRLSIL.

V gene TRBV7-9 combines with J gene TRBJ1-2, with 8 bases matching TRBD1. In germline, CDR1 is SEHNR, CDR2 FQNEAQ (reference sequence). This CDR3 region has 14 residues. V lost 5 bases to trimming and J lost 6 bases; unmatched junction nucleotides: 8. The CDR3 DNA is TGTGCCAGCAGCCCAGGGGGCTTGGGAGATGGCTACACCTTC. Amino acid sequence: CASSPGGLGDGYTF.

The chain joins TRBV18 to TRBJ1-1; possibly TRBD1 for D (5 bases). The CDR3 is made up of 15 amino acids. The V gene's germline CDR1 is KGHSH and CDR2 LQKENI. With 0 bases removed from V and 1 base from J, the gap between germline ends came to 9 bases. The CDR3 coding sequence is TGTGCCAGCTCACCACCCCAGGGAAGGAACACTGAAGCTTTCTTT. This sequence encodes CASSPPQGRNTEAFF.

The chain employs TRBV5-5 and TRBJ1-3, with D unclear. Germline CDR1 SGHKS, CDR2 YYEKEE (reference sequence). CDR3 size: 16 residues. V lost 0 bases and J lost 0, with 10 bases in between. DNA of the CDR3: TGTGCCAGCAGCTTGGGCTTAGTTATCTCTGGAAACACCATATATTTT. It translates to CASSLGLVISGNTIYF.

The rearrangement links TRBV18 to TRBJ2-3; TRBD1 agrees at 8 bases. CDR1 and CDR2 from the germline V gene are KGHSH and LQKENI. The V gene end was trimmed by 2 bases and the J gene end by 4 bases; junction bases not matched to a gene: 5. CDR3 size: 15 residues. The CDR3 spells CASSPSPGGSDTQYF. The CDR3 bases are TGTGCCAGCTCACCATCCCCAGGGGGCTCAGATACGCAGTATTTT.

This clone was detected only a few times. CDR3 coding DNA: TGTGCCAGCAGCCAAAATAGCGGGGGATCTGGGGCCAACGTCCTGACTTTC. It encodes CASSQNSGGSGANVLTF. J is TRBJ2-6 and V is TRBV3-1 (or the pseudogene TRBV3-2), with 9 bases aligning to TRBD2. Germline CDR1 LGHDT, CDR2 YNNKEL (reference sequence). With 2 bases clipped from V and 1 base from J, the junction kept 3 bases outside the gene matches. CDR3 length equals 17 residues.

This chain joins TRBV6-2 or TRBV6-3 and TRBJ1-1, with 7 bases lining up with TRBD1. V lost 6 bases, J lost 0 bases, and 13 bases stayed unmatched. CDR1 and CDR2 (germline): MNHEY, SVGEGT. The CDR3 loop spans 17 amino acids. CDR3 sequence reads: CASSQGTAGLLNTEAFF. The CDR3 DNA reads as TGTGCCAGCAGCCAAGGGACAGCCGGATTGTTGAACACTGAAGCTTTCTTT.

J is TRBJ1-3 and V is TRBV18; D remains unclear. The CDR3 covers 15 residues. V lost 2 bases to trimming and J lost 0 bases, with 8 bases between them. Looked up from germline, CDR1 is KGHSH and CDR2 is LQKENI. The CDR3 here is CASSPEALSGNTIYF. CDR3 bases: TGTGCCAGCTCACCAGAAGCACTCTCTGGAAACACCATATATTTT.

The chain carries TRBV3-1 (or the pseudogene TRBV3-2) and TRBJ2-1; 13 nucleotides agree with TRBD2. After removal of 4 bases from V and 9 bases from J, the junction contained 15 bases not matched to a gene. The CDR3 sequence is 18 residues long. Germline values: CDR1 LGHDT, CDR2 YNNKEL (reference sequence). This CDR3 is CASSPTHLLAGGPIEQFF. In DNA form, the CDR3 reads TGTGCCAGCAGCCCCACCCACCTACTAGCGGGGGGGCCGATTGAGCAGTTCTTC.

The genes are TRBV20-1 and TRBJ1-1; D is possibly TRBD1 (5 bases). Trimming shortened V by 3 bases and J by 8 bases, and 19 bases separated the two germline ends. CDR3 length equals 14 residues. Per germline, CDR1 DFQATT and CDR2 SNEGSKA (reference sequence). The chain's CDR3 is CSASIARASSEAFF. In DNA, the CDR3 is TGCAGTGCTAGTATAGCCAGGGCGAGCTCGGAAGCTTTCTTT.

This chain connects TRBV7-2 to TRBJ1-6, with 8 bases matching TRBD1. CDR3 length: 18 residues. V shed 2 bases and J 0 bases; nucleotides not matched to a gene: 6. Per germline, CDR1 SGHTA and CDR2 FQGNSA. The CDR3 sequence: CASSLRDRTLSYNSPLHF. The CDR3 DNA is TGTGCCAGCAGCTTAAGGGACAGGACCCTCTCCTATAATTCACCCCTCCACTTT.